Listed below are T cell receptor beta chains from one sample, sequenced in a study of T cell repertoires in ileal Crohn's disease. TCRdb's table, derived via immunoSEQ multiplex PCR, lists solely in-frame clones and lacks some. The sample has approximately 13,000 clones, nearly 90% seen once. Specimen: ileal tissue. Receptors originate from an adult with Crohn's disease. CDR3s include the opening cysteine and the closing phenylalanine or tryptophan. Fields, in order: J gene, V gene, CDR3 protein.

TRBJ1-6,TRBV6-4,CASSDHYNSPLHF
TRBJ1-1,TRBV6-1,CASSEVGGNTEAFF
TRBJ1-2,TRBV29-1,CSGETGSDYGYTF
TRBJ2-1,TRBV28,CAAVGGFGYNEQFF
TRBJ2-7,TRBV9,CASSVEATAYEQYF
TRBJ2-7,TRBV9,CASSAELAGAYEQYF
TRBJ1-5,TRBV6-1,CASRNGDSFNQPQHF
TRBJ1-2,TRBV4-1,CASSRDATGSYGYTF
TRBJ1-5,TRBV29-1,CSVQVSLEMPQHF
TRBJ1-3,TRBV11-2,CASSITQGSGNTIYF
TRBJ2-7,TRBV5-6,CASSLEYRGFAYEQYF
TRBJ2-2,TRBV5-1,CASTQLAGGTTGELFF
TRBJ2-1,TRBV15,CATRWAGRNYNEQFF
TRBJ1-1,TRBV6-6,CASTKGVMNTEAFF
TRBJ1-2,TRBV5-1,CASSQDGNYGYTF
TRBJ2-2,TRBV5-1,CASSLQTGELFF
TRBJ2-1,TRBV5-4,CASSLGGTAYNEQFF
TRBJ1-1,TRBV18,CASSPRLAENTEAFF
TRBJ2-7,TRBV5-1,CASSLDRHGYEQYF
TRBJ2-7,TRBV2,CASIGGSYEQYF
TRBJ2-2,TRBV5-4,CASSSGSGDTGELFF
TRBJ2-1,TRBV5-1,CASSLDGTGGEQFF
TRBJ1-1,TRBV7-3,CASSLTRGAEAFF
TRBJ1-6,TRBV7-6,CASSLAEGNKLNNSPLHF
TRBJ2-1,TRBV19,CASSNPGLENEQFF
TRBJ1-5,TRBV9,CASSKRNQPQHF
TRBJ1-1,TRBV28,CASSLPDRGSSFF
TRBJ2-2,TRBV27,CASSSANTGELFF
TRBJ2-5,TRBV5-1,CASSRLAGGEETQYF
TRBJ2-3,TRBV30,CAWSRSGGTDTQYF
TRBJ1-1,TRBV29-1,CSTGQGGEAFF
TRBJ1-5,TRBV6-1,CASSLTLGNQPQHF
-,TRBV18,CASSPQSGGSYEQYF
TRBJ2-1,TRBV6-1,CASSEGTSGRVEQFF
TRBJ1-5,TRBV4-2,CASSPGQGVQPQHF
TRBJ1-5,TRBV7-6,CASSLGQGAYQPQHF
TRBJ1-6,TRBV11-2,CASNRDRANSPLHF
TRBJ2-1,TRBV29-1,CSVEGTLNEQFF
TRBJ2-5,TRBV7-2,CASSPGQGGETQYF
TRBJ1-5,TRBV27,CASSVSSNQPQHF
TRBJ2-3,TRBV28,CASTPTPDTQYF
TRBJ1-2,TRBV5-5,CASSSTGWEGYTF
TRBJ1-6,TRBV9,CASSVTVGESPLHF
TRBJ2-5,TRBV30,CASAPGGTGVQETQYF
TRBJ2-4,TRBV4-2,CASSQRTSVAKNIQYF
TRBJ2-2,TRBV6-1,CASSGLRQGTGELFF
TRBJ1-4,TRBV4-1,CASSQEEATNEKLFF
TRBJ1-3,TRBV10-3,CATLTRDSGNTIYF
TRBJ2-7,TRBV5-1,CASSQDRVYEQYF
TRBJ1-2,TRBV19,CASIAPGQLEF
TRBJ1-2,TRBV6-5,CASSYSISGTGRGYTF
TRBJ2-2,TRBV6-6,CASSWGQGAPGELFF
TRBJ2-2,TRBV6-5,CASRLQGANTGELFF
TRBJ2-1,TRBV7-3,CASSFSGTSGTNNEQFF
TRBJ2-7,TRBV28,CASSSTGTSGRAFYEQYF
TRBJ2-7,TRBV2,CASSVSGGNYEQYF
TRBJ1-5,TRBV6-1,CASSEGGQIYSNQPQHF
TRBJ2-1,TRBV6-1,CASSPSGGSYNEQFF
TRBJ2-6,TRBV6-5,CASSSGLLSGANVLTF
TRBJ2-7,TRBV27,CASSFSSGSYEQYF